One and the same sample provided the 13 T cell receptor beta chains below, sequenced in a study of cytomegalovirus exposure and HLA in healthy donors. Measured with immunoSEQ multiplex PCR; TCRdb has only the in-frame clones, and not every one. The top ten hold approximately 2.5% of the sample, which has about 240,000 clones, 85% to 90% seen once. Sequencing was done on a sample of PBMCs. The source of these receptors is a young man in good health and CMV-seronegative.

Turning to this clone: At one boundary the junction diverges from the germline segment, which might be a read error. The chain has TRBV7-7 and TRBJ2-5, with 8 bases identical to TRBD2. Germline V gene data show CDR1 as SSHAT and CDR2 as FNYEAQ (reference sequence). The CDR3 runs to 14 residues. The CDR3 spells CASSIGGARETQYF. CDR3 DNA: TGTGCTAGCAGCATCGGGGGGGCCAGGGAGACCCAGTACTTC.

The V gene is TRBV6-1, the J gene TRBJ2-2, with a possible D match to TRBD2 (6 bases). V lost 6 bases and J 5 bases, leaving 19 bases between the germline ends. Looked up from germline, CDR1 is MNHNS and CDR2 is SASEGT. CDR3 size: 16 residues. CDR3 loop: CASSEIRETRTGELFF. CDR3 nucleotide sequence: TGTGCCAGCAGCGAAATACGGGAGACCCGGACCGGGGAGCTGTTTTTT.

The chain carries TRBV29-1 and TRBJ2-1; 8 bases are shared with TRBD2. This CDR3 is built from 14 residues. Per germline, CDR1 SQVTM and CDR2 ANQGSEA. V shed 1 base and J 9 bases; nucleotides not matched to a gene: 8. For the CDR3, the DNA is TGCAGCGTTGAAGGGGGGACTAGGGTAACTGAGCAGTTCTTC. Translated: CSVEGGTRVTEQFF.

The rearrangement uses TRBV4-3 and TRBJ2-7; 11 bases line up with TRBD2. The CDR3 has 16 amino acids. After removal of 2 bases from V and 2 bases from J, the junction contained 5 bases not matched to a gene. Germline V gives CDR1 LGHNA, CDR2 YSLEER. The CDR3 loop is CASSQTSGSFTYEQYF. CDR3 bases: TGCGCCAGCAGCCAAACTAGCGGGAGTTTTACCTACGAGCAGTACTTC.

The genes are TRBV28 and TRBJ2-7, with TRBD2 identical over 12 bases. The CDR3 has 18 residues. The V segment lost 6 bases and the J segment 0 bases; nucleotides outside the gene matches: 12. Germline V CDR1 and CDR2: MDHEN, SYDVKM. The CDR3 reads CASRTLAGGDSSSYEQYF. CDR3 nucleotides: TGTGCCAGCAGAACACTAGCGGGAGGCGATTCGAGCTCCTACGAGCAGTACTTC.

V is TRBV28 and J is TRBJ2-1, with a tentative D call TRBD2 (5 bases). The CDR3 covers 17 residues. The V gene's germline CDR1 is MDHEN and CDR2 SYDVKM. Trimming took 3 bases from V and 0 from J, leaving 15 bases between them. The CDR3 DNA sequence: TGTGCCAGCAGTTTCCTCCTAGCCTCAAGCTCCTACAATGAGCAGTTCTTC. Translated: CASSFLLASSSYNEQFF.

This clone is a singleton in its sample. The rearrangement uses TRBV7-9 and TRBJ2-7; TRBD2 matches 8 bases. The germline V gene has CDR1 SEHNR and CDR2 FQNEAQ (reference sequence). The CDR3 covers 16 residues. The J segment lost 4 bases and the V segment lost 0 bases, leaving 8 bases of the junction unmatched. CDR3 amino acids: CASSLALGTSLYEQYF. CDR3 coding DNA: TGTGCCAGCAGCTTAGCGCTCGGGACTAGTCTGTACGAGCAGTACTTC.

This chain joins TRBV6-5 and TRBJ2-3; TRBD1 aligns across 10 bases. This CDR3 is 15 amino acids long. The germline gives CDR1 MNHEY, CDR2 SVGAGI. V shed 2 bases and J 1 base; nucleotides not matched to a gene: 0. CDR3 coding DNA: TGTGCCAGCAGTTACGGACAGGGGGGCACAGATACGCAGTATTTT. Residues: CASSYGQGGTDTQYF.

CDR3 nucleotide sequence: TGTGCCAGCAGTAACCAGGGGGCCCTTGTGGGTGAAGCTTTCTTT. Protein: CASSNQGALVGEAFF. V is TRBV6-1 and J is TRBJ1-1, with 8 bases identical to TRBD1. CDR3 length: 15 amino acids. CDR1 MNHNS and CDR2 SASEGT come from the germline V gene. The trim removed 5 bases at V and 7 bases at J, leaving 12 bases unmatched.

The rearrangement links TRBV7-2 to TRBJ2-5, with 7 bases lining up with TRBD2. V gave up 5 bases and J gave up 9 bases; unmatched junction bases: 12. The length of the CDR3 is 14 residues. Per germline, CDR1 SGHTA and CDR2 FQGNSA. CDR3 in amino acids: CASSQASGRHAQYF. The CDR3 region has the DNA TGTGCCAGCAGCCAAGCTAGCGGTCGTCATGCCCAGTACTTC.

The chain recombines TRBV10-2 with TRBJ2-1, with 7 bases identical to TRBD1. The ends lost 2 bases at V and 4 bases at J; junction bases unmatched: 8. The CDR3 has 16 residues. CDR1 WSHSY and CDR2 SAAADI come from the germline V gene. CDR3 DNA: TGCGCCAGCAGTGAGATAAACAGGGGTAGTTACAATGAGCAGTTCTTC. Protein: CASSEINRGSYNEQFF.

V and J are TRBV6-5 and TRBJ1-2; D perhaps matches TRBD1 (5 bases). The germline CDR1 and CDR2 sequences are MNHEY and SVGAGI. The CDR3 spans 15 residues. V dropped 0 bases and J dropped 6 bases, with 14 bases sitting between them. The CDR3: CASSYSGQGRDGYTF. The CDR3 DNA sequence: TGTGCCAGCAGTTACTCGGGCCAGGGTCGAGATGGCTACACCTTC.

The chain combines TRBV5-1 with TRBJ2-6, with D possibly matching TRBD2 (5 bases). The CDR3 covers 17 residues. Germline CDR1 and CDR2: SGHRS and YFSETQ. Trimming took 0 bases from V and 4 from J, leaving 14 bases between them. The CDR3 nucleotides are TGCGCCAGCAGCTTGGATTGGACGGGGAGCGGGGCCAACGTCCTGACTTTC. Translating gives CASSLDWTGSGANVLTF. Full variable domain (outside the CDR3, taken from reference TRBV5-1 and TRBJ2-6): KAGVTQTPRYLIKTRGQQVTLSCSPISGHRSVSWYQQTPGQGLQFLFEYFSETQRNKGNFPGRFSGRQFSNSRSEMNVSTLELGDSALYLCASSLDWTGSGANVLTFGAGSRLTVL.